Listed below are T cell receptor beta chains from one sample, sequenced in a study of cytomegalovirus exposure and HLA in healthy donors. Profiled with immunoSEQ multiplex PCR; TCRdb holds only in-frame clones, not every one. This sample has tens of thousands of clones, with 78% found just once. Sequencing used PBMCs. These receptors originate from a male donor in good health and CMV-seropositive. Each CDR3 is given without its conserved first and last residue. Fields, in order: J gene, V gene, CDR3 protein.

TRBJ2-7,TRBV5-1,ASSLVSGVAYEQY
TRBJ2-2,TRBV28,ASSAPSWTVANTGELF
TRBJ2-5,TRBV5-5,ASSWETETQY
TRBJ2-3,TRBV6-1,ASSEARGAITDTQY
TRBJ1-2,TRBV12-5,ASGFTGGNYGYT
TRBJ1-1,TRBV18,ASSPQPRSTEAF
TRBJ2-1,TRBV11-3,ASSLDGGVMEQF
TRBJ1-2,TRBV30,AWSGQGGAGYT
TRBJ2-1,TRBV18,ASSPGWDPGTSGGIYNEQF
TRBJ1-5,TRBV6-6,ASSLGGSNQPQH